This T cell receptor beta chain comes out of a study of beta chain features in type 1 diabetes. Study outcomes and limitations: All four CD4+ subsets from Type 1 diabetes patients carried moderately but significantly shorter TCRB CDR3s.

Concerning this clone: Its specificity is not known. The sample holds other DNA sequences that translate to the same CDR3.

The J segment lost 2 bases and the V segment lost 1 base, leaving 2 bases of the junction unmatched. The CDR3 runs 14 residues. Germline V CDR1 and CDR2: SGHTA, FQGNSA. Investigators reverse transcribed all isolated RNA, so they sequenced expressed TCRB transcripts. The data were produced by immunoSEQ multiplex PCR, yet TCRdb's version contains in-frame clones alone and is incomplete. Among over 150,000 clones listed, over 9% were seen once. This sequence joins TRBV7-2 and TRBJ2-7; the match to TRBD1 covers 7 bases. Sequencing was carried out using central memory CD4+ T cells from blood. The TCR sequence derives from a man aged 25 to 40 with type 1 diabetes. CDR3 DNA sequence: TGTGCCAGCAGCTTAGGGCAGGGGGCCTACGAGCAGTACTTC. Amino acids: CASSLGQGAYEQYF.